The subject of this entry is one TCR beta chain. The antigen is not known. Patients had blood sampled at baseline and again on cycle 4 day 1 and cycle 7 day 1. The data stem from a study of OX40 agonist ivuxolimab in advanced cancers. Study as a whole: Intravenous ivuxolimab at 0.01 to 10 mg/kg was given to patients every 2 weeks. Study-wide points: No determination was made of the antigen specificity of the expanded peripheral T cells. Some of the lowest clonal expansion was seen in partial responders at 0.1-3.0 mg/kg.

The repertoire was sequenced with immunoSEQ multiplex PCR; TCRdb's copy has only in-frame clones and lacks some. The sample lists under 55,000 clones, 84% seen once, with approximately 16% in the top ten. CDR3 length: 15 amino acids. The germline gives CDR1 SEHNR, CDR2 FQNEAQ (reference sequence). Deletions cut 5 bases from V and 2 bases from J, with 12 bases between. The specimen was CD4+ or CD8+ T cells sorted from blood, collected in a trial of the OX40 agonist ivuxolimab. V is TRBV7-9 and J is TRBJ2-2; the D is unclear. The clonotype comes from an adult with an advanced solid tumor such as melanoma, head and neck, liver or kidney cancer. This chain's CDR3 is CASSPTLDNTGELFF. The CDR3 bases are TGTGCCAGCAGCCCCACCCTAGACAACACCGGGGAGCTGTTTTTT.